This T cell receptor beta chain appears in the sequencing data of a study of siplizumab effects on memory and regulatory T cells. This clone has just one count. Its antigen is as yet unknown. Overall study results and limits: In unstimulated cells, naive T cells appeared more diverse than memory T cells and seemed major alloresponse contributors.

Cells from the mixed lymphocyte reaction were cocultured for roughly six days at 37°C. Stimulator PBMCs labelled with Violet Dye were mixed 1:1 with responder PBMCs labelled with CFSE. Data came from immunoSEQ multiplex PCR; TCRdb stores just in-frame clones and leaves some out. The table shows approximately 20,000 clones, with roughly 40% occurring only once. Germline V lookup: CDR1 ENHRY, CDR2 SYGVKD. The CDR3 contains 12 residues. V gave up 2 bases and J gave up 2 bases, with 3 bases separating them. The gene calls are TRBV10-3 and TRBJ1-2; D gene ambiguous. This sequence was found in a human donor in good health; the cells came from an allogeneic mixed lymphocyte reaction. Some clones in this sample may be carry-over from other donors' samples. Sequencing input: CFSE-low (dividing) CD4+ T cells sorted from an allogeneic mixed lymphocyte reaction. CDR3 residues: CAISEHNYGYTF. In DNA, the CDR3 is TGTGCCATCAGTGAGCACAACTATGGCTACACCTTC.